One T cell receptor beta chain is described in this entry. Its cognate antigen is unknown. A much more abundant neighbour one base away suggests this may be a read error. Through Arm-PCR of CDR3 regions and iRepertoire HTBI primers, TCR beta libraries were built. TCRdb used MiXCR to reprocess the multiplex PCR reads, holding one entry per CDR3 protein. The sample carries approximately 290,000 distinct CDR3 sequences, around 20% recorded once. The sample comes from a study of regulatory T cells in long-lasting Graves disease. Study overall: Over-5-year antithyroid drug use with positive TSH receptor antibodies defined persistent Graves' disease in the study. Study-wide results and limits: Repertoires from persistent disease leaned toward TRBV28, TRBJ1-2 and TRBJ2-5. Newly diagnosed Graves' patients had higher TCR diversity than persistent ones. Persistent patients shared more public clonotypes (roughly 2,500) than new patients (approximately 970).

This CDR3 has 14 amino acids. The germline V gene encodes CDR1 DFQATT and CDR2 SNEGSKA (reference sequence). Time point denoted: persistent/refractory GD, antithyroid drugs over 5 years with positive TRAb. From PBMCs, RNA was extracted and then used to make the TCR library. This clonotype was obtained from a female donor with Graves disease. The chain has TRBV20-1 and TRBJ1-6, with D unclear. Sequencing was performed on peripheral blood mononuclear cells (PBMCs), taken when the disease was refractory, from a patient treated with antithyroid drugs. The CDR3, as DNA: TGCAGTGCTGATGATAGAATGGGTAATTCACCCCCCCACTTT. Translated: CSADDRMGNSPPHF.